Presented here are 22 T cell receptor beta chains from one specimen sequenced in a study of beta chain features in type 1 diabetes. Findings and caveats of the study: Shortening that was moderate but significant affected the TCRB CDR3s of Type 1 diabetes patients in all four CD4+ subsets.

Expressed TCRB transcripts were sequenced because the entire RNA isolate underwent reverse transcription. Clones were read by immunoSEQ multiplex PCR, and TCRdb kept only the in-frame ones, dropping some. Found here are 600,000 to 700,000 clones, 12% of them singletons; the top ten hold around 0.12%. Antigens for these TCRs are unknown. Sequencing was performed on naive CD4+ T cells from blood. These receptors were collected from a man aged 25-45 years with type 1 diabetes.

This clone was recorded a few times. This chain uses TRBV19 with TRBJ2-1; 9 nucleotides align to TRBD1. Unmatched junction bases numbered 5, after V lost 4 bases and J lost 1 base. Germline-derived CDR1 and CDR2 are LNHDA and SQIVND (reference sequence). CDR3 size: 16 residues. This CDR3 is CASSTRTGASYNEQFF. In DNA, the CDR3 is TGTGCCAGTAGTACGCGGACAGGGGCTTCCTACAATGAGCAGTTCTTC.

The sample holds a few counts of this clone. This chain connects TRBV20-1 to TRBJ2-1, with D unresolved. The CDR3 extends over 8 amino acids. Germline assignment: CDR1 DFQATT and CDR2 SNEGSKA (reference sequence). CDR3 loop: CSPNEQFF. The CDR3 coding sequence is TGCAGCCCGAATGAGCAGTTCTTC.

The J gene is TRBJ2-3, the V gene TRBV5-1; TRBD2 agrees at 7 bases. With 0 bases clipped from V and 2 bases from J, the junction kept 3 bases outside the gene matches. The CDR3 spans 15 residues. CDR1 and CDR2 from the germline V gene are SGHRS and YFSETQ. CDR3 nucleotide sequence: TGCGCCAGCAGCTTGGTAGCGGGTTACACAGATACGCAGTATTTT. Its protein is CASSLVAGYTDTQYF.

This clone came up a few times. The chain has TRBV27 and TRBJ2-6; 8 nucleotides line up with TRBD1. The CDR3 sequence is 19 residues long. CDR1 MNHEY and CDR2 SMNVEV come from the germline V gene (reference sequence). J gave up 0 bases and V 2 bases, and 9 bases lay outside the gene matches. The CDR3 protein is CASSLSQGAPSSGANVLTF. CDR3 bases: TGTGCCAGCAGTTTAAGTCAGGGGGCGCCGAGCTCTGGGGCCAACGTCCTGACTTTC.

This clone showed up just a few times. The chain links TRBV9 to TRBJ1-6; D is unclear. Trimming removed 4 bases at V and 9 bases at J, with 23 bases between. CDR1 SGDLS and CDR2 YYNGEE come from the germline V gene. The CDR3 spans 17 residues. The CDR3, as DNA: TGTGCCAGCAGCCCCCACCGCTCCGCGTCTTCCCGTTCACCCCTCCACTTT. Residues: CASSPHRSASSRSPLHF.

The gene calls are TRBV5-1 and TRBJ2-1, with D possibly being TRBD2 (5 bases). The CDR3 consists of 14 residues. Trimming shortened V by 7 bases and J by 2 bases, and 13 bases separated the two germline ends. The germline gives CDR1 SGHRS, CDR2 YFSETQ. DNA for the CDR3: TGCGCCAGCTCCTATGGCGGGCCCTACAATGAGCAGTTCTTC. Amino acid sequence: CASSYGGPYNEQFF.

This clone showed up just a few times. This rearrangement joins TRBV6-5 to TRBJ2-7; the D gene is possibly TRBD1 (6 bases). The CDR3 consists of 11 residues. V dropped 8 bases and J dropped 4 bases, with 9 bases sitting between them. The germline gives CDR1 MNHEY, CDR2 SVGAGI. The CDR3 nucleotides are TGTGCCAGCCTACAGGGTTACGAGCAGTACTTC. Translated: CASLQGYEQYF.

The rearrangement links TRBV7-9 to TRBJ2-7, with a weak D call TRBD2 (5 bases). The length of the CDR3 is 14 residues. V was trimmed by 2 bases and J by 4 bases, leaving 12 bases between them. The germline V gene encodes CDR1 SEHNR and CDR2 FQNEAQ (reference sequence). The chain's CDR3 is CASSLSGDRYEQYF. CDR3 DNA: TGTGCCAGCAGCTTATCCGGGGATCGGTACGAGCAGTACTTC.

This clone was observed a handful of times. V and J are TRBV30 and TRBJ2-5; D gene unclear. Germline V gene sequence: CDR1 GTSNPN, CDR2 SVGIG (reference sequence). V shed 8 bases and J shed 2 bases, with 15 bases lying between them. The CDR3 has 13 residues. Here the CDR3 reads CASQDGLQETQYF. CDR3 nucleotide sequence: TGTGCCAGCCAGGACGGATTACAAGAGACCCAGTACTTC.

V and J are TRBV6-1 and TRBJ2-2; 8 bases align to TRBD1. Germline values: CDR1 MNHNS, CDR2 SASEGT. This CDR3 comprises 19 residues. V gave up 2 bases and J gave up 5 bases; unmatched junction bases: 16. CDR3 residues: CASSETPGRGREKTGELFF. In DNA, the CDR3 is TGTGCCAGCAGTGAAACCCCTGGCAGGGGGCGCGAAAAGACCGGGGAGCTGTTTTTT.

The chain is built from TRBV28 and TRBJ2-4; a weak D match, TRBD2 (5 bases). The germline CDR1 and CDR2 sequences are MDHEN and SYDVKM. CDR3 size: 16 residues. Deletions cut 1 base from V and 0 bases from J, with 10 bases between. CDR3: CASSLFGELAKNIQYF. The CDR3 DNA follows: TGTGCCAGCAGTTTATTCGGGGAACTAGCCAAAAACATTCAGTACTTC. The full variable domain, with the rest looked up from reference TRBV28 and TRBJ2-4, is DVKVTQSSRYLVKRTGEKVFLECVQDMDHENMFWYRQDPGLGLRLIYFSYDVKMKEKGDIPEGYSVSREKKERFSLILESASTNQTSMYLCASSLFGELAKNIQYFGAGTRLSVL.

The chain carries TRBV7-9 and TRBJ1-5; no clear D gene. The CDR3 sequence is 16 residues long. V was cut by 0 bases and J by 8 bases, with 17 bases left in between. Germline V gene data show CDR1 as SEHNR and CDR2 as FQNEAQ (reference sequence). In DNA form, the CDR3 reads TGTGCCAGCAGCTTAGCGCGTTCGGGATATAATGAGCCCCAGCATTTT. Its protein product is CASSLARSGYNEPQHF.

This clone was detected a few times. The chain links TRBV4-1 to TRBJ2-6, with TRBD2 matching 7 bases. There are 17 residues in the CDR3. V was pared by 0 bases and J by 1 base, with 3 bases of the junction left unmatched. Germline CDR1 MGHRA, CDR2 YSYEKL. The CDR3 protein is CASSQDRAGSGANVLTF. CDR3 DNA sequence: TGCGCCAGCAGCCAAGATAGAGCGGGATCTGGGGCCAACGTCCTGACTTTC.

The chain employs TRBV7-9 and TRBJ1-1; D is unclear. Trimming took off 4 bases at V and 6 bases at J, with 15 bases between the two ends. The CDR3 totals 14 residues. CDR1 and CDR2 (germline): SEHNR, FQNEAQ (reference sequence). The CDR3 DNA is TGTGCCAGCAGCTCGTACCTTAGCGGGTCTGAAGCTTTCTTT. Its protein product is CASSSYLSGSEAFF.

The chain has TRBV19 and TRBJ1-5; the D gene is possibly TRBD1 (5 bases). Trimming removed 9 bases at V and 2 bases at J, with 14 bases between. The CDR3 length is 14 residues. Per the germline V gene, CDR1 is LNHDA and CDR2 is SQIVND (reference sequence). The CDR3 is CASGTHRGNQPQHF. DNA for the CDR3: TGTGCCAGCGGGACTCATAGGGGCAATCAGCCCCAGCATTTT.

DNA for the CDR3: TGTGCCAGCAGCCCGGCCGGGCACTACGAGCAGTACTTC. It translates to CASSPAGHYEQYF. This sequence joins TRBV7-6 and TRBJ2-7; D is uncertain. Trimming removed 5 bases from V and 3 bases from J, with 11 bases in between. The CDR3 has 13 residues. Per germline, CDR1 SGHVS and CDR2 FNYEAQ.

This sequence joins TRBV27 and TRBJ1-3; possible D gene TRBD1, 6 bases. CDR3 length: 14 residues. Germline V CDR1 and CDR2: MNHEY, SMNVEV (reference sequence). V lost 6 bases and J 0 bases, leaving 9 bases between the germline ends. For the CDR3, the DNA is TGTGCCAGCAGCAGGACAGTCTCTGGAAACACCATATATTTT. Translation: CASSRTVSGNTIYF.

This clone turned up a few times. J is TRBJ2-1 and V is TRBV27; D remains ambiguous. CDR3 length: 12 residues. Trimming took 6 bases from V and 4 from J, leaving 7 bases between them. Germline V CDR1 and CDR2: MNHEY, SMNVEV (reference sequence). The CDR3 region has the DNA TGTGCCAGCAGGACGGTTTACAATGAGCAGTTCTTC. Its translation: CASRTVYNEQFF.

CDR3 sequence reads: CASSLGAGTAVYGYTF. The CDR3 DNA follows: TGCGCCAGCAGCTTGGGGGCCGGGACAGCGGTATATGGCTACACCTTC. The genes are TRBV5-1 and TRBJ1-2, with TRBD1 matching 7 bases. After removal of 0 bases from V and 5 bases from J, the junction contained 10 bases not matched to a gene. This CDR3 comprises 16 residues. Germline-derived CDR1 and CDR2 are SGHRS and YFSETQ.

The sample holds a few counts of this clone. The chain recombines TRBV7-9 with TRBJ1-1; no firm D call. V gave up 1 base and J gave up 1 base, with 7 bases separating them. Germline-derived CDR1 and CDR2 are SEHNR and FQNEAQ (reference sequence). The CDR3 is 14 amino acids. In DNA, the CDR3 is TGTGCCAGCAGCTTAGAAGGGCCGAACACTGAAGCTTTCTTT. Translated: CASSLEGPNTEAFF. Together with reference TRBV7-9 and TRBJ1-1, the CDR3 gives the full variable domain: DTGVSQNPRHKITKRGQNVTFRCDPISEHNRLYWYRQTLGQGPEFLTYFQNEAQLEKSRLLSDRFSAERPKGSFSTLEIQRTEQGDSAMYLCASSLEGPNTEAFFGQGTRLTVV.

This clone was detected only a few times. Other DNA sequences in the sample encode the same CDR3. The V and J genes are TRBV29-1 and TRBJ2-5; 13 nucleotides align to TRBD2. With V trimmed by 4 bases and J by 4 bases, 3 bases remained unmatched. The CDR3 consists of 14 residues. Germline CDR1 and CDR2: SQVTM and ANQGSEA. The CDR3 region has the DNA TGCAGCGTTGGGACTAGCGGGGGTTTAGAGACCCAGTACTTC. Translating gives CSVGTSGGLETQYF.

This rearrangement joins TRBV6-5 to TRBJ1-2; D unresolved. Deletions cut 7 bases from V and 0 bases from J, with 12 bases between. The CDR3 loop spans 14 amino acids. Germline CDR1 and CDR2: MNHEY and SVGAGI. The CDR3 DNA reads as TGTGCCAGCACTCCGACCGGTACTAACTATGGCTACACCTTC. Translation gives CASTPTGTNYGYTF.